This T cell receptor beta chain was captured in a study of blood T cells in healthy people across ages. This clonotype was seen a handful of times. Germline trimming cut 6 bases from V and 12 bases from J; bases unmatched to any gene: 13. The germline gives CDR1 MNHNY, CDR2 SVGAGI (reference sequence). There are 13 residues in the CDR3. A second PCR, run for about 6 to 12 cycles, used a sample-barcoded 5' primer plus a J-beta primer mix. Via MiXCR, TCRdb re-called the 5' RACE reads, giving one row per CDR3 protein. The data contain over a million distinct CDR3 sequences, 59% of them singletons. This clonotype was obtained from a man aged 18 to 30 in good health. The rearrangement joins TRBV6-6 to TRBJ2-5, with 7 bases matching TRBD1. Sequencing was carried out using blood. The CDR3 nucleotides are TGTGCCAGCAGCGGAACGACAGGGTCGACGGAGTACTTC. It encodes CASSGTTGSTEYF.